This T cell receptor beta chain was sequenced in a study of blood T cell repertoires in COVID-19. Turning to the study itself: The United States, Italy and Spain were the sources of the acute and convalescent COVID-19 samples. The analysed material was cDNA or gDNA that came from T cells, B-cell-depleted T cells, or PBMCs.

The V gene's germline CDR1 is SGHRS and CDR2 YFSETQ. Germline trimming cut 7 bases from V and 2 bases from J; bases unmatched to any gene: 9. The CDR3 contains 15 residues. Source study methods: Quantification of nucleated cells was approximated via reference gene primer amplification. Profiling relied on immunoSEQ multiplex PCR, and the TCRdb table lists in-frame clones only, not all of them. V and J calls and clone size are those listed in that table; D and trimming were worked out from the DNA. The repertoire consists of tens of thousands of clones, with about 82% occurring once and the leading ten covering about 4%.

The sequenced material came from peripheral blood. This TCR came from a man aged 45-65 years with acute or convalescent COVID-19. The chain joins TRBV5-1 to TRBJ2-1; 7 bases line up with TRBD2. The chain's CDR3 is CASETSSVTYNEQFF. CDR3 DNA sequence: TGCGCCAGCGAGACTAGCTCCGTAACCTACAATGAGCAGTTCTTC.